One sample yielded the 22 T cell receptor beta chains listed below, sequenced in a study of CD8 T cells in Susac syndrome. An amount of RNA that ranged from roughly 0.5 to 1 ug was reverse transcribed with random hexamers. Using its own MiXCR run on the immunoSEQ multiplex PCR reads, TCRdb lists one record per CDR3 protein. The data hold some 150,000 distinct CDR3 sequences, with approximately 96% observed a single time. Source material: CD4+ T cells from PBMCs. The receptors originated from a human donor with Susac syndrome.

This clonotype was counted between two and nine times. This sequence joins TRBV18 and TRBJ2-5; TRBD1 matches 8 bases. This CDR3 contains 13 residues. V gave up 4 bases and J gave up 4 bases; unmatched junction bases: 2. Germline CDR1 and CDR2: KGHSH and LQKENI. The CDR3 sequence is CASSRTGGETQYF. In DNA form, the CDR3 reads TGTGCCAGCTCACGCACAGGGGGAGAGACCCAGTACTTC. The full variable domain, its missing parts supplied by reference TRBV18 and TRBJ2-5, is NAGVMQNPRHLVRRRGQEARLRCSPMKGHSHVYWYRQLPEEGLKFMVYLQKENIIDESGMPKERFSAEFPKEGPSILRIQQVVRGDSAAYFCASSRTGGETQYFGPGTRLLVL.

Details on this clonotype: One end of the junction varies from germline; a read error may be responsible. The rearrangement links TRBV20-1 to TRBJ1-5; tentatively, D is TRBD1 (6 bases). CDR3 length: 13 residues. The germline gives CDR1 DFQATT, CDR2 SNEGSKA (reference sequence). The CDR3 DNA is TGCAGTGCAAGAGGGGGAGTCAATCAGCCCCAGCATTTT. Its protein is CSARGGVNQPQHF.

The sample holds one count of this clonotype. This chain joins TRBV4-1 and TRBJ1-1, with 7 positions matching TRBD1. The V gene's germline CDR1 is MGHRA and CDR2 YSYEKL. The CDR3 consists of 14 residues. Trimming took 3 bases from V and 1 from J; bases not matched to a gene: 2. The DNA for the CDR3 is TGCGCCAGCAGCCAGGGACAGTGGAACACTGAAGCTTTCTTT. Its translation: CASSQGQWNTEAFF.

V usage is TRBV5-1 and J usage is TRBJ2-7; TRBD2 matches 13 bases. Unmatched junction bases numbered 5, after V lost 4 bases and J lost 1 base. CDR1 SGHRS and CDR2 YFSETQ come from the germline V gene. This CDR3 contains 16 residues. The CDR3 loop is CASSTGTSGNSYEQYF. In DNA, the CDR3 is TGCGCCAGCAGCACAGGGACTAGCGGGAATTCCTACGAGCAGTACTTC.

The chain joins TRBV18 to TRBJ2-1; tentatively, D is TRBD1 (6 bases). CDR3 size: 16 residues. V gave up 3 bases and J gave up 0 bases, with 12 bases separating them. Germline CDR1 and CDR2: KGHSH and LQKENI. CDR3: CASSPYGTSSYNEQFF. The CDR3 DNA follows: TGTGCCAGCTCACCTTACGGGACATCCTCCTACAATGAGCAGTTCTTC.

This clonotype has just one count. This chain links TRBV18 with TRBJ1-6; a possible D gene is TRBD1 (5 bases). Trimming took off 4 bases at V and 8 bases at J, with 9 bases between the two ends. There are 13 residues in the CDR3. The germline V gene encodes CDR1 KGHSH and CDR2 LQKENI. The CDR3 sequence: CASSQGADSPLHF. CDR3 sequence (DNA): TGTGCCAGCTCACAAGGGGCGGATTCACCCCTCCACTTT. Using reference TRBV18 and TRBJ1-6 for the parts outside the CDR3, the full variable domain is NAGVMQNPRHLVRRRGQEARLRCSPMKGHSHVYWYRQLPEEGLKFMVYLQKENIIDESGMPKERFSAEFPKEGPSILRIQQVVRGDSAAYFCASSQGADSPLHFGNGTRLTVT.

The chain is built from TRBV7-9 and TRBJ2-5; D is perhaps TRBD1 (5 bases). The CDR3 has 14 amino acids. Per the germline V gene, CDR1 is SEHNR and CDR2 is FQNEAQ (reference sequence). V was clipped by 3 bases and J by 5 bases, with 13 bases between them. Written as DNA, the CDR3 is TGTGCCAGCAGCTTCAGTTGGGGCTCGGAGACCCAGTACTTC. Amino acid sequence: CASSFSWGSETQYF.

This chain uses TRBV11-2 with TRBJ2-1; either TRBD1 or TRBD2 may supply D (5 bases each). V was clipped by 5 bases and J by 9 bases, with 8 bases between them. The CDR3 sequence is 11 residues long. CDR1 and CDR2 (germline): SGHAT, FQNNGV. In nucleotides, the CDR3 is TGTGCCAGCAGCCCAGGGAGTGAGCAGTTCTTC. Protein product: CASSPGSEQFF.

The chain couples TRBV24-1 to TRBJ1-1; D ambiguous. Per germline, CDR1 KGHDR and CDR2 SFDVKD. With 8 bases removed from V and 4 bases from J, the gap between germline ends came to 16 bases. There are 14 residues in the CDR3. The CDR3 loop reads CATTLLTPSTEAFF. In nucleotides, the CDR3 is TGTGCCACCACCTTACTCACTCCTTCCACTGAAGCTTTCTTT.

The chain employs TRBV4-1 and TRBJ2-5; perhaps TRBD2 as D (5 bases). There are 15 residues in the CDR3. Germline CDR1 is MGHRA and CDR2 is YSYEKL. Trimming took 0 bases from V and 5 from J, leaving 13 bases between them. The CDR3 bases are TGCGCCAGCAGCCAAGACTTGAGCGGACCGGAGACCCAGTACTTC. Protein sequence: CASSQDLSGPETQYF.

The chain couples TRBV7-9 to TRBJ2-3; D may be TRBD1 (5 bases). This CDR3 is built from 13 residues. Deletions cut 1 base from V and 8 bases from J, with 10 bases between. The V gene's germline CDR1 is SEHNR and CDR2 FQNEAQ (reference sequence). CDR3 sequence: CASSLGPQGTQYF. Here the CDR3 DNA reads TGTGCCAGCAGCTTAGGACCGCAGGGTACGCAGTATTTT.

This chain uses TRBV4-1 with TRBJ1-5, with D perhaps matching TRBD1 (6 bases). Germline V gives CDR1 MGHRA, CDR2 YSYEKL. The V end lost 0 bases, the J end lost 3 bases, and 15 bases lay between the germline ends. The CDR3 is made up of 17 amino acids. In DNA form, the CDR3 reads TGCGCCAGCAGCCAAGAAGTCAGGGGACGAAACAATCAGCCCCAGCATTTT. Protein: CASSQEVRGRNNQPQHF.

The chain combines TRBV5-4 with TRBJ1-2; the match to TRBD1 covers 8 bases. V lost 2 bases, J lost 4 bases, and 7 bases stayed unmatched. The CDR3 runs to 15 residues. Germline-derived CDR1 and CDR2 are SGHNT and YYREEE (reference sequence). CDR3 protein: CASSFQDREGYGYTF. CDR3 coding DNA: TGTGCCAGCAGCTTCCAGGACAGGGAAGGCTATGGCTACACCTTC.

The genes are TRBV20-1 and TRBJ2-5; 7 bases map to TRBD1. Germline trimming cut 2 bases from V and 5 bases from J; bases unmatched to any gene: 11. CDR3 length: 15 residues. Germline-derived CDR1 and CDR2 are DFQATT and SNEGSKA (reference sequence). The CDR3 loop reads CSARSDRDLGETQYF. The CDR3, as DNA: TGCAGTGCTAGATCTGACAGGGATCTTGGGGAGACCCAGTACTTC.

This chain joins TRBV11-2 and TRBJ2-7; no clear D. The CDR3 length is 14 residues. The V end lost 2 bases, the J end lost 2 bases, and 10 bases lay between the germline ends. Germline CDR1 and CDR2: SGHAT and FQNNGV. This CDR3 reads CASSLHAGPYEQYF. In DNA form, the CDR3 reads TGTGCCAGCAGCTTACATGCCGGTCCCTACGAGCAGTACTTC.

This chain joins TRBV28 and TRBJ2-1, with TRBD2 matching 13 bases. V gave up 2 bases and J gave up 5 bases; unmatched junction bases: 9. Germline assignment: CDR1 MDHEN and CDR2 SYDVKM. This CDR3 is 18 amino acids long. CDR3 nucleotide sequence: TGTGCCAGCAGTTTACCGCGTGGGACTAGCGGGATAGACAATGAGCAGTTCTTC. Translated: CASSLPRGTSGIDNEQFF.

This clonotype showed up just once. Here the CDR3 DNA reads TGTGCCGGAGCCGCGATCGATAGCAATCAGCCCCAGCATTTT. Residues: CAGAAIDSNQPQHF. The V gene is TRBV28, the J gene TRBJ1-5; D gene ambiguous. CDR3 length: 14 residues. Germline values: CDR1 MDHEN, CDR2 SYDVKM. V was shortened by 11 bases and J by 0 bases, with 14 bases between the two germline ends. The entire variable domain, with the rest obtained from reference TRBV28 and TRBJ1-5, is as follows: DVKVTQSSRYLVKRTGEKVFLECVQDMDHENMFWYRQDPGLGLRLIYFSYDVKMKEKGDIPEGYSVSREKKERFSLILESASTNQTSMYLCAGAAIDSNQPQHFGDGTRLSIL.

The rearrangement joins TRBV23-1 to TRBJ1-5; D is unclear. TRBV23-1 is an ORF for which the function is uncertain. The germline V and J ends were trimmed by 7 bases and 9 bases, with 25 bases remaining between them. The CDR3 has 16 amino acids. The CDR3 spells CASTASCISKMRPQHF. The DNA for the CDR3 is TGCGCCAGCACGGCCTCCTGTATATCTAAGATGCGGCCCCAGCATTTT.

The chain links TRBV9 to TRBJ1-5, with D uncertain. CDR1 and CDR2 from the germline V gene are SGDLS and YYNGEE. Trimming pared 0 bases from V and 4 bases from J, leaving 5 bases between. The CDR3 totals 13 residues. DNA for the CDR3: TGTGCCAGCAGCGTAGATCCGAATCAGCCCCAGCATTTT. Translating gives CASSVDPNQPQHF.

The rearrangement joins TRBV9 to TRBJ1-2, with D perhaps TRBD1 (6 bases). The germline CDR1 and CDR2 sequences are SGDLS and YYNGEE. CDR3 length: 15 amino acids. The V gene lost 0 bases and the J gene lost 2 bases, with 11 bases spanning the gap. The CDR3 DNA is TGTGCCAGCAGCGTAGGAGGGCAGGGGAACTATGGCTACACCTTC. It yields the protein CASSVGGQGNYGYTF. The variable domain in full, with the rest retrieved from reference TRBV9 and TRBJ1-2, is DSGVTQTPKHLITATGQRVTLRCSPRSGDLSVYWYQQSLDQGLQFLIQYYNGEERAKGNILERFSAQQFPDLHSELNLSSLELGDSALYFCASSVGGQGNYGYTFGSGTRLTVV.

The chain has TRBV7-2 and TRBJ1-2, with D possibly TRBD1 on 5 matching bases. Germline CDR1 SGHTA, CDR2 FQGNSA. Trimming pared 1 base from V and 8 bases from J, leaving 14 bases between. This CDR3 is 14 amino acids long. The CDR3 protein is CASSLGAPRGGYTF. The CDR3 DNA reads as TGTGCCAGCAGCTTAGGAGCGCCAAGGGGAGGCTACACCTTC.

The chain links TRBV4-1 to TRBJ1-2; TRBD1 agrees at 7 bases. The CDR3 runs to 14 residues. The trim removed 7 bases at V and 3 bases at J, leaving 8 bases unmatched. CDR1 and CDR2 (germline): MGHRA, YSYEKL. The CDR3 sequence is CASNGQVGDYGYTF. For the CDR3, the DNA is TGCGCCAGCAACGGACAGGTGGGCGACTATGGCTACACCTTC.